The 9 T cell receptor beta chains in this list originate from one sample, sequenced in a study of radiation and T cells in renal cell carcinoma. TCRdb keeps only in-frame clones here, not all; method: immunoSEQ multiplex PCR. Of about 88,000 clones listed, 75% to 90% are singletons. Time point meaning: baseline pretreatment blood. Treatment defined: 15 Gy SBRT to primary tumor, nephrectomy 4 weeks later. The sequences come from blood, collected from a patient whose treatment included radiotherapy and nephrectomy. The receptors were gathered from a man over 45 with renal cell carcinoma.

The rearrangement uses TRBV5-1 and TRBJ2-3; 8 nucleotides agree with TRBD1. The V gene end was trimmed by 4 bases and the J gene end by 3 bases; junction bases not matched to a gene: 10. This CDR3 contains 16 residues. Germline CDR1 SGHRS, CDR2 YFSETQ. This chain's CDR3 is CASSLTGGGRTDTQYF. The CDR3 DNA reads TGCGCCAGCAGCCTCACAGGGGGTGGGAGGACAGATACGCAGTATTTT.

This chain connects TRBV7-8 to TRBJ1-4; no definite D call. The CDR3 runs to 16 residues. Trimming stripped 4 bases from V and 5 bases from J, with 17 bases between. Germline lookup yields CDR1 SGHVS and CDR2 FQNEAQ. The CDR3 DNA sequence: TGTGCCAGCAGCTCAAAAGACGCGGCCCACAATGAAAAACTGTTTTTT. Amino acid sequence: CASSSKDAAHNEKLFF.

V gene TRBV7-9 combines with J gene TRBJ1-4; 7 bases align to TRBD1. The CDR3 is 15 residues long. CDR1 SEHNR and CDR2 FQNEAQ come from the germline V gene (reference sequence). The ends lost 4 bases at V and 7 bases at J; junction bases unmatched: 9. CDR3 nucleotides: TGTGCCAGCAGCTCACCCGACAGGGAGGCTGAAAAACTGTTTTTT. Translated, it gives CASSSPDREAEKLFF.

V is TRBV7-5 and J is TRBJ2-7; the table's D call TRBD2 went unverified against the DNA. TRBV7-5 is deemed a pseudogene. The length of the CDR3 is 16 residues. CDR3 sequence (DNA): TGTGCCAGAATCACTAGCGGGGTTAAAAGCTCCTACGAGCAGTACTTC. Translating it yields CARITSGVKSSYEQYF.

This chain links TRBV12-5 with TRBJ2-1; a weak D match, TRBD2 (5 bases). Trimming removed 8 bases from V and 0 bases from J, with 11 bases in between. The CDR3 has 14 residues. In germline, CDR1 is LGHNT, CDR2 FRNRAP. In nucleotides, the CDR3 is TGTGCTAGTCTCGCTGGGAGCTCCTACAATGAGCAGTTCTTC. It specifies CASLAGSSYNEQFF.

The rearrangement uses TRBV13 and TRBJ2-7; D gene ambiguous. Germline V lookup: CDR1 PRHDT, CDR2 FYEKMQ (reference sequence). Trimming pared 2 bases from V and 1 base from J, leaving 9 bases between. The CDR3 is made up of 14 amino acids. The CDR3 spells CASSLRRPSYEQYF. In nucleotides, the CDR3 is TGTGCCAGCAGCTTACGTAGGCCATCCTACGAGCAGTACTTC.

This chain uses TRBV4-2 with TRBJ1-4; the D is unclear. Germline V CDR1 and CDR2: LGHNA, YNFKEQ. The CDR3 has 16 amino acids. V dropped 0 bases and J dropped 5 bases, with 13 bases sitting between them. The DNA for the CDR3 is TGTGCCAGCAGCCAAGATAATAACAGTCTAAATGAAAAACTGTTTTTT. This sequence encodes CASSQDNNSLNEKLFF.

The chain couples TRBV5-6 to TRBJ2-5; D is unclear. The V and J ends lost 1 base and 5 bases respectively, with 9 bases between them. The CDR3 has 13 amino acids. From germline, CDR1 is SGHDT and CDR2 YYEEEE. CDR3 in amino acids: CASSLMSGETQYF. The CDR3 region has the DNA TGTGCCAGCAGCTTGATGTCGGGTGAGACCCAGTACTTC.

The J gene is TRBJ2-1, the V gene TRBV5-1; D unclear. The V gene lost 3 bases and the J gene lost 2 bases, with 15 bases spanning the gap. Germline-derived CDR1 and CDR2 are SGHRS and YFSETQ. The CDR3 is made up of 16 amino acids. The DNA for the CDR3 is TGCGCCAGCAGCTCAGGCGCGACGCACGCCTACAATGAGCAGTTCTTC. Translation gives CASSSGATHAYNEQFF.